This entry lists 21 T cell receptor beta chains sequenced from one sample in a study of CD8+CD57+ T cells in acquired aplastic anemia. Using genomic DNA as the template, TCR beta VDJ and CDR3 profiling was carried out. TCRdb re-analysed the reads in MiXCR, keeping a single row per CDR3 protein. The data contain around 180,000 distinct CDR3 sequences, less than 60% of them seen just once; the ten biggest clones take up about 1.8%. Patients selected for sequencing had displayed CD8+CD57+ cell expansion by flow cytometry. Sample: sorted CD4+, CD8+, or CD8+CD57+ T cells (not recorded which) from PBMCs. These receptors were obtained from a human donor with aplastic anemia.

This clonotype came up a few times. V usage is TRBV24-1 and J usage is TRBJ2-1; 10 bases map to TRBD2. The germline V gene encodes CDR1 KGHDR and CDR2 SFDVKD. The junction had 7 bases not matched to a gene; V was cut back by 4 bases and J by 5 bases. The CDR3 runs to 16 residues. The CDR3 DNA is TGTGCCACCAGTGACTCAATCACTAGCGGGGACAATGAGCAGTTCTTC. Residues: CATSDSITSGDNEQFF.

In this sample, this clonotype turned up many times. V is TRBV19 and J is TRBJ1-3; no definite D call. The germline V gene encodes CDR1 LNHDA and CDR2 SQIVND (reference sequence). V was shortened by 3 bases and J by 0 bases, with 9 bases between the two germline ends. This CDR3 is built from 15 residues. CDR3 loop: CASSIRLSSGNTIYF. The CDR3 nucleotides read TGTGCCAGTAGTATCCGGCTGAGCTCTGGAAACACCATATATTTT.

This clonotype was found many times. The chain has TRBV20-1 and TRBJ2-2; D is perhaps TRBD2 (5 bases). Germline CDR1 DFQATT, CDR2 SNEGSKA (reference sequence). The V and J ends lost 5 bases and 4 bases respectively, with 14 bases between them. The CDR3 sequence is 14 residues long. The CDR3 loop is CSASAASGTGELFF. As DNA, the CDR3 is TGCAGTGCTTCAGCGGCATCGGGCACCGGGGAGCTGTTTTTT.

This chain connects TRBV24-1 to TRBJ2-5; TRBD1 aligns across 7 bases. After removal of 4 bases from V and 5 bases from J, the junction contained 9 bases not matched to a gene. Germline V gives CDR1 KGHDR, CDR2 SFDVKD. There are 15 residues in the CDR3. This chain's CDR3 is CATSDSRVGQETQYF. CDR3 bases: TGTGCCACCAGTGACTCCCGGGTGGGACAGGAGACCCAGTACTTC.

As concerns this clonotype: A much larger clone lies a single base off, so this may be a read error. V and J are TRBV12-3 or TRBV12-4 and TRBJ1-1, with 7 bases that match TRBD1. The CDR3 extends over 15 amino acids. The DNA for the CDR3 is TGTGCCAGCAGTCGACCGGACAGGAGGAACGCTGAAGCTTTCTTT. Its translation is CASSRPDRRNAEAFF.

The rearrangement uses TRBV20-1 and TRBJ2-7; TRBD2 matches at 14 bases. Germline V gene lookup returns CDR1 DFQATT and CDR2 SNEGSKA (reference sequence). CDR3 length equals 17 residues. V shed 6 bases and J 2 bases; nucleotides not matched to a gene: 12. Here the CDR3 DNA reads TGCAGTGCCTTATCCGGGACTAGCGGGAGCGGGGCCTACGAGCAGTACTTC. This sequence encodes CSALSGTSGSGAYEQYF.

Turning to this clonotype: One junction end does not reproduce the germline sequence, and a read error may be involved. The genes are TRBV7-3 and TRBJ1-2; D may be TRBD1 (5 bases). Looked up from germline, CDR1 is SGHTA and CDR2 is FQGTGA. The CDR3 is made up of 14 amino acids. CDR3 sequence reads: CASSTGASNNGYTF. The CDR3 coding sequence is TGTGCCAGCAGCACTGGGGCCAGTAACAATGGCTACACCTTC.

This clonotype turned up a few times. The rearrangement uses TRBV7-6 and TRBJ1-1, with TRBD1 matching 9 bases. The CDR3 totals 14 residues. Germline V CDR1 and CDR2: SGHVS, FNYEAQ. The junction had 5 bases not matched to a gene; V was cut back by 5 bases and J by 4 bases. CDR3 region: CASSQQGALTEAFF. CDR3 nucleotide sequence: TGTGCCAGCAGCCAACAGGGGGCACTCACTGAAGCTTTCTTT.

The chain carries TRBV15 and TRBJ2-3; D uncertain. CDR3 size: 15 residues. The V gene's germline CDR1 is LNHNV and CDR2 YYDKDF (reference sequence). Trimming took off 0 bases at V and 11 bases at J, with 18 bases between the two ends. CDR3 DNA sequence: TGTGCCACCAGCAGAGACCCCAAGGACGGGTCGAGGCAGTATTTT. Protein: CATSRDPKDGSRQYF.

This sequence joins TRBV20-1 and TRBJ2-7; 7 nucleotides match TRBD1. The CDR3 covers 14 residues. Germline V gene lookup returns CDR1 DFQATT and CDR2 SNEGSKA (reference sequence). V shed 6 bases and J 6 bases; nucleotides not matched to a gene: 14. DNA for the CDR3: TGCAGTGCGCCTCAGGGAGACAGGGCTCCCGAGCAGTACTTC. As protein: CSAPQGDRAPEQYF.

The CDR3, as DNA: TGTGCCAGCAGCTTAGACGCTAGCGGGGGATCGGAGACCCAGTACTTC. Protein sequence: CASSLDASGGSETQYF. This chain joins TRBV7-6 and TRBJ2-5; 10 positions match TRBD2. The CDR3 is 16 amino acids. V lost 1 base, J lost 5 bases, and 7 bases stayed unmatched. Germline V gives CDR1 SGHVS, CDR2 FNYEAQ.

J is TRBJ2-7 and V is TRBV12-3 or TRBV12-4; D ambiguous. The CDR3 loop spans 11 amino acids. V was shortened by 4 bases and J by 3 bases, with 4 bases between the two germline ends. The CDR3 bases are TGTGCCAGCAGTTACAACTACGAGCAGTACTTC. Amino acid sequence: CASSYNYEQYF.

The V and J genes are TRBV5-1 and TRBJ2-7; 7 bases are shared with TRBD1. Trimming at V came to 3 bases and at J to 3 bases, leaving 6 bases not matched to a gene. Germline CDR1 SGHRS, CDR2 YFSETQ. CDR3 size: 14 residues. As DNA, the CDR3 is TGCGCCAGCAGCTACCTGACAGGGATCTACGAGCAGTACTTC. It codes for CASSYLTGIYEQYF.

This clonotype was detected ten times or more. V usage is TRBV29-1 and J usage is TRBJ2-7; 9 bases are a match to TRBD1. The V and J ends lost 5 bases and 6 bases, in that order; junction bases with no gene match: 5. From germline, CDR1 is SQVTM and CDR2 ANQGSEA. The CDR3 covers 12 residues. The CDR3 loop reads CSVRTGEAEQYF. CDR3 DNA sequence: TGCAGCGTTCGGACAGGGGAAGCCGAGCAGTACTTC.

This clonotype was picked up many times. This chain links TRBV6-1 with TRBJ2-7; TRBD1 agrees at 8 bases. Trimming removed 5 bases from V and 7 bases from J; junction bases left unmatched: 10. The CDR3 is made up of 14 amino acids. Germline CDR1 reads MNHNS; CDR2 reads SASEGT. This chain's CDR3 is CASSPGGRDGEQYF. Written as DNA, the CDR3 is TGTGCCAGCAGTCCAGGGGGCCGGGACGGAGAGCAGTACTTC.

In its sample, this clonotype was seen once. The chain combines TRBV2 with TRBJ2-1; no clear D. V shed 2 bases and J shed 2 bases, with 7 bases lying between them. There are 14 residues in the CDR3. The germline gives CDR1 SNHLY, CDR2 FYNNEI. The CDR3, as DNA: TGTGCCAGCAGTGAAAACCCAACCTACAATGAGCAGTTCTTC. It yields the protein CASSENPTYNEQFF. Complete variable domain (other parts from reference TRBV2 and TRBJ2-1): EPEVTQTPSHQVTQMGQEVILRCVPISNHLYFYWYRQILGQKVEFLVSFYNNEISEKSEIFDDQFSVERPDGSNFTLKIRSTKLEDSAMYFCASSENPTYNEQFFGPGTRLTVL.

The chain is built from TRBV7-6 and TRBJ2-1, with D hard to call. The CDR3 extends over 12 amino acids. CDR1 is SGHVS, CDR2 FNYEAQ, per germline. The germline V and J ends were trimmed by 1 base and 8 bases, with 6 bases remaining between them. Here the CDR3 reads CASSLDGYEQFF. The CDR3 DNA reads TGTGCCAGCAGCTTAGATGGATATGAGCAGTTCTTC.

The CDR3: CAWSSRAWTEAFF. CDR3 sequence (DNA): TGTGCCTGGAGTTCCAGGGCTTGGACTGAAGCTTTCTTT. The J gene is TRBJ1-1, the V gene TRBV30; D may be TRBD1 (5 bases). The germline V gene encodes CDR1 GTSNPN and CDR2 SVGIG (reference sequence). The CDR3 has 13 amino acids. V shed 2 bases and J shed 5 bases, with 12 bases lying between them. The full variable domain, rest sourced from reference TRBV30 and TRBJ1-1, is SQTIHQWPATLVQPVGSPLSLECTVEGTSNPNLYWYRQAAGRGLQLLFYSVGIGQISSEVPQNLSASRPQDRQFILSSKKLLLSDSGFYLCAWSSRAWTEAFFGQGTRLTVV.

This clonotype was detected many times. The chain's CDR3 is CASSQQGGTEAFF. The CDR3 region has the DNA TGCGCCAGCAGCCAACAGGGAGGGACTGAAGCTTTCTTT. V gene TRBV10-2 combines with J gene TRBJ1-1; D is possibly TRBD1 (6 bases). The CDR3 is made up of 13 amino acids. The V end was cut by 6 bases, the J end by 5 bases, with 13 bases between. Looked up from germline, CDR1 is WSHSY and CDR2 is SAAADI.

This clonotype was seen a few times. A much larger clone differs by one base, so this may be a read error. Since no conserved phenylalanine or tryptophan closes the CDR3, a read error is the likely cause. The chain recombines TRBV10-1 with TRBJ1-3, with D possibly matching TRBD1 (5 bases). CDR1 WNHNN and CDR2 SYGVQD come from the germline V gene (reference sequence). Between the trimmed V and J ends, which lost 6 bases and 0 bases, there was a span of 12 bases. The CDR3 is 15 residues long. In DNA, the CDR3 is TGCGCCAGCAGAGCCTACAGGTTCTCTGGAAACACCATATATTCT. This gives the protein CASRAYRFSGNTIYS.

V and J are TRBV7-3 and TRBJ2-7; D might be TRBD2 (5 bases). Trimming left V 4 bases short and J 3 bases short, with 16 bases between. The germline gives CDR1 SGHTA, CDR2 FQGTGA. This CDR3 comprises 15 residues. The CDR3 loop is CASSSSPGNSYEQYF. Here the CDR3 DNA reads TGTGCCAGCAGCTCCAGCCCCGGGAACAGCTACGAGCAGTACTTC.